One sample yielded the 27 T cell receptor beta chains listed below, sequenced in a study of blood T cell repertoires in COVID-19. Method: immunoSEQ multiplex PCR; TCRdb's copy keeps in-frame clones and lacks some. The sample carries 250,000 to 400,000 clones, almost 90% recorded once. Sequencing was performed on peripheral blood. The receptors come from a woman in her 30s with COVID-19, enrolled during active disease.

Only one count was recorded for this clone. The chain carries TRBV3-1 (or the pseudogene TRBV3-2) and TRBJ2-7; 15 bases match TRBD2. The CDR3 spans 17 residues. The V gene end was trimmed by 1 base and the J gene end by 9 bases; junction bases not matched to a gene: 10. Germline CDR1 reads LGHDT; CDR2 reads YNNKEL (reference sequence). The CDR3 sequence: CASSQVSGGLAGGGQYF. In DNA, the CDR3 is TGTGCCAGCAGCCAAGTATCCGGGGGACTAGCGGGAGGAGGGCAGTACTTC.

The V and J genes are TRBV11-2 and TRBJ2-3; no firm D call. The CDR3 length is 17 residues. Germline assignment: CDR1 SGHAT and CDR2 FQNNGV. Trimming stripped 1 base from V and 0 bases from J, with 14 bases between. This CDR3 reads CASSLVAPPSSTDTQYF. In DNA, the CDR3 is TGTGCCAGCAGCTTAGTTGCGCCTCCTTCTAGCACAGATACGCAGTATTTT.

Worth noting for this clone: A far larger clone is one nucleotide away, so this likely arose from a read error. This sequence joins TRBV2 and TRBJ1-1; D perhaps matches TRBD1 (6 bases). CDR3 length: 12 amino acids. Germline assignment: CDR1 SNHLY and CDR2 FYNNEI. V lost 6 bases and J 2 bases, leaving 7 bases between the germline ends. The CDR3 region is CASRQGNTEAFF. The CDR3 DNA is TGTGCCAGCAGACAGGGAAACACTGAAGCTTTCTTT.

This chain uses TRBV5-1 with TRBJ2-1; D may be TRBD2 (5 bases). The CDR3 totals 14 residues. Looked up from germline, CDR1 is SGHRS and CDR2 is YFSETQ. Deletions cut 1 base from V and 5 bases from J, with 10 bases between. Written as DNA, the CDR3 is TGCGCCAGCAGCTTGTCGGAGGCCCACAATGAGCAGTTCTTC. Amino acid sequence: CASSLSEAHNEQFF. Combining the CDR3 with reference TRBV5-1 and TRBJ2-1 gives the whole variable domain KAGVTQTPRYLIKTRGQQVTLSCSPISGHRSVSWYQQTPGQGLQFLFEYFSETQRNKGNFPGRFSGRQFSNSRSEMNVSTLELGDSALYLCASSLSEAHNEQFFGPGTRLTVL.

The rearrangement uses TRBV6-5 and TRBJ2-4, with D perhaps matching TRBD1 (7 bases). Germline CDR1 MNHEY, CDR2 SVGAGI. Trimming stripped 3 bases from V and 6 bases from J, with 12 bases between. CDR3 length equals 14 residues. Here the CDR3 DNA reads TGTGCCAGCAGTTATGACAGGGAGGTAAACATTCAGTACTTC. As protein: CASSYDREVNIQYF.

The CDR3 region has the DNA TGTGCCAGCAGCTTGGTTGGCAGGCCCGAAGAGACCCAGTACTTC. Amino acid sequence: CASSLVGRPEETQYF. The chain couples TRBV5-4 to TRBJ2-5; D call uncertain. The CDR3 spans 15 residues. The germline V gene encodes CDR1 SGHNT and CDR2 YYREEE (reference sequence). Trimming removed 0 bases from V and 3 bases from J, with 12 bases in between. Using reference TRBV5-4 and TRBJ2-5 for the parts outside the CDR3, the full variable domain is ETGVTQSPTHLIKTRGQQVTLRCSSQSGHNTVSWYQQALGQGPQFIFQYYREEENGRGNFPPRFSGLQFPNYSSELNVNALELDDSALYLCASSLVGRPEETQYFGPGTRLLVL.

This clone was counted a single time. The CDR3 sequence: CASSYMGGDRNQPQHF. CDR3 nucleotide sequence: TGTGCCAGCAGTTACATGGGGGGGGATCGCAATCAGCCCCAGCATTTT. The rearrangement uses TRBV6-5 and TRBJ1-5; TRBD1 might be the D (5 bases). Deletions cut 2 bases from V and 2 bases from J, with 13 bases between. Germline CDR1 reads MNHEY; CDR2 reads SVGAGI. CDR3 length equals 16 residues.

This clone was recorded a few times. This chain connects TRBV11-2 to TRBJ1-1; the D is unclear. Trimming took off 3 bases at V and 11 bases at J, with 16 bases between the two ends. Germline assignment: CDR1 SGHAT and CDR2 FQNNGV. CDR3 length: 13 residues. The DNA for the CDR3 is TGTGCCAGCAGCTTTCCGGAGGCGCGAGGGGCTTTCTTT. Its translation is CASSFPEARGAFF.

V and J are TRBV29-1 and TRBJ1-1, with D unclear. Trimming took 6 bases from V and 4 from J, leaving 12 bases between them. Germline values: CDR1 SQVTM, CDR2 ANQGSEA. This CDR3 comprises 12 residues. This chain's CDR3 is CSVGGLGTEAFF. The CDR3 coding sequence is TGCAGCGTGGGAGGCTTGGGCACTGAAGCTTTCTTT.

The rearrangement uses TRBV30 and TRBJ2-1, with 12 bases identical to TRBD2. CDR3 length: 13 amino acids. V shed 4 bases, J shed 8 bases, and the junction held 3 bases outside the gene matches. Germline values: CDR1 GTSNPN, CDR2 SVGIG (reference sequence). CDR3 in DNA: TGTGCCTGGACTAGCGGGAGGGTCGATGAGCAGTTCTTC. Translation: CAWTSGRVDEQFF.

The V call is TRBV6-5, the J call TRBJ1-2; the D gene is possibly TRBD1 (6 bases). V lost 5 bases and J lost 3, with 16 bases in between. The CDR3 spans 15 residues. From germline, CDR1 is MNHEY and CDR2 SVGAGI. CDR3 region: CASSLQDSPYYGYTF. The CDR3 nucleotides are TGTGCCAGCAGTCTTCAGGACAGTCCTTACTATGGCTACACCTTC.

This clone was picked up one time. The rearrangement joins TRBV27 to TRBJ1-2; the match to TRBD1 covers 7 bases. The length of the CDR3 is 14 residues. Looked up from germline, CDR1 is MNHEY and CDR2 is SMNVEV (reference sequence). J gave up 3 bases and V 5 bases, and 6 bases lay outside the gene matches. The CDR3, as DNA: TGTGCCAGCAGTCTTGGAGGGGGCGACTATGGCTACACCTTC. This translates into CASSLGGGDYGYTF.

J is TRBJ2-7 and V is TRBV6-2 or TRBV6-3, with 7 nucleotides matching TRBD1. This CDR3 is built from 14 residues. V was clipped by 5 bases and J by 3 bases; unmatched bases: 7. From germline, CDR1 is MNHEY and CDR2 SVGEGT. The CDR3 DNA follows: TGTGCCAGCAGTGATACCGGGACAGACTACGAGCAGTACTTC. Translating gives CASSDTGTDYEQYF.

In DNA form, the CDR3 reads TGTGCTAGTGGTCGGGACACTGAAGCTTTCTTT. This gives the protein CASGRDTEAFF. This chain links TRBV12-5 with TRBJ1-1; the D is unclear. Germline-derived CDR1 and CDR2 are LGHNT and FRNRAP. The ends were cut back, 5 bases at V and 3 bases at J, with 4 bases in the middle. The CDR3 length is 11 residues.

CDR3 bases: TGCGCCAGCAGCTCCCCAGGGGTCCATGGCTACACCTTC. This sequence encodes CASSSPGVHGYTF. The chain is built from TRBV5-1 and TRBJ1-2; the D gene is possibly TRBD1 (6 bases). The germline gives CDR1 SGHRS, CDR2 YFSETQ. Trimming took 3 bases from V and 6 from J, leaving 12 bases between them. The CDR3 has 13 residues.

The chain combines TRBV7-8 with TRBJ1-1, with D perhaps TRBD1 (5 bases). Germline V lookup: CDR1 SGHVS, CDR2 FQNEAQ. The CDR3 has 13 residues. V gave up 4 bases and J gave up 3 bases, with 9 bases separating them. This CDR3 reads CASSWGRDTEAFF. The CDR3, as DNA: TGTGCCAGCAGCTGGGGCCGGGACACTGAAGCTTTCTTT.

The chain couples TRBV24-1 to TRBJ2-2; possibly TRBD1 for D (5 bases). This CDR3 region has 18 residues. Deletions cut 3 bases from V and 0 bases from J, with 16 bases between. Germline V gene data show CDR1 as KGHDR and CDR2 as SFDVKD. In DNA form, the CDR3 reads TGTGCCACCAGTGATCGTCGGACATACTCTACGAACACCGGGGAGCTGTTTTTT. Amino acid sequence: CATSDRRTYSTNTGELFF.

V is TRBV12-2 and J is TRBJ2-5; the table's D call, TRBD2, has no DNA check behind it. TRBV12-2 is given as a pseudogene. The CDR3 spans 14 residues. The CDR3 reads CASRFGLPKETQYF. The DNA for the CDR3 is TGTGCAAGTCGCTTTGGACTGCCAAAAGAGACCCAGTACTTC.

The chain links TRBV27 to TRBJ1-2, with 9 nucleotides matching TRBD1. The CDR3 has 15 residues. Trimming removed 3 bases from V and 6 bases from J; junction bases left unmatched: 8. CDR1 is MNHEY and CDR2 is SMNVEV in the germline V gene (reference sequence). The CDR3 sequence is CASSFSTGGMDGYTF. The CDR3 nucleotides read TGTGCCAGCAGTTTCTCGACAGGGGGGATGGATGGCTACACCTTC.

This clone was counted a few times. The chain employs TRBV6-5 and TRBJ1-5; 7 positions match TRBD1. CDR3 length: 13 amino acids. Germline V gene data show CDR1 as MNHEY and CDR2 as SVGAGI. With 4 bases clipped from V and 4 bases from J, the junction kept 1 base outside the gene matches. CDR3 region: CASSSGGNQPQHF. The CDR3 DNA sequence: TGTGCCAGCAGTTCAGGGGGGAATCAGCCCCAGCATTTT.

The chain employs TRBV30 and TRBJ1-1; D is perhaps TRBD1 (6 bases). From germline, CDR1 is GTSNPN and CDR2 SVGIG (reference sequence). The CDR3 has 13 amino acids. V was clipped by 5 bases and J by 1 base, with 11 bases between them. The CDR3 is CAWGGQPNTEAFF. As DNA, the CDR3 is TGTGCCTGGGGTGGACAGCCGAACACTGAAGCTTTCTTT.

The chain's CDR3 is CSVVTQGGYTEAFF. For the CDR3, the DNA is TGCAGCGTTGTAACCCAGGGTGGTTACACTGAAGCTTTCTTT. The chain recombines TRBV29-1 with TRBJ1-1; a possible D gene is TRBD1 (5 bases). The CDR3 contains 14 residues. Trimming took off 4 bases at V and 3 bases at J, with 15 bases between the two ends. CDR1 is SQVTM, CDR2 ANQGSEA, per germline.

V usage is TRBV7-9 and J usage is TRBJ2-7; the D gene is possibly TRBD2 (7 bases). The germline gives CDR1 SEHNR, CDR2 FQNEAQ (reference sequence). This CDR3 has 16 amino acids. V lost 5 bases and J 3 bases, leaving 20 bases between the germline ends. The DNA of the CDR3 is TGTGCCAGCAGCCCGCCGAACGGGGGGCCCGACTACGAGCAGTACTTC. It yields the protein CASSPPNGGPDYEQYF.

The J gene is TRBJ2-3, the V gene TRBV7-8, with TRBD2 matching 11 bases. J gave up 3 bases and V 3 bases, and 5 bases lay outside the gene matches. This CDR3 comprises 16 residues. In germline, CDR1 is SGHVS, CDR2 FQNEAQ. The CDR3 region has the DNA TGTGCCAGCAGCTTTGGGCTAGCGGGAGGTACAGATACGCAGTATTTT. It yields the protein CASSFGLAGGTDTQYF.

The J gene is TRBJ1-2, the V gene TRBV9, with TRBD1 matching over 7 bases. The J segment lost 0 bases and the V segment lost 3 bases, leaving 14 bases of the junction unmatched. This CDR3 region has 18 residues. Germline CDR1 SGDLS, CDR2 YYNGEE. The CDR3 region has the DNA TGTGCCAGCAGCGGCCAGGGACAGCCAACTCTAACTAACTATGGCTACACCTTC. Translating it yields CASSGQGQPTLTNYGYTF.

The chain carries TRBV3-1 (or the pseudogene TRBV3-2) and TRBJ2-7, with a weak D call TRBD1 (6 bases). The CDR3 loop spans 16 amino acids. Germline CDR1 LGHDT, CDR2 YNNKEL (reference sequence). Trimming removed 1 base from V and 6 bases from J, with 19 bases in between. CDR3 nucleotide sequence: TGTGCCAGCAGCCAAGCAACCTCGTGGGGGCACGGCGAGCAGTACTTC. This encodes CASSQATSWGHGEQYF.

The chain recombines TRBV7-2 with TRBJ1-3; no firm D call. Germline V gene sequence: CDR1 SGHTA, CDR2 FQGNSA. The CDR3 totals 15 residues. Trimming left V 1 base short and J 0 bases short, with 7 bases between. The CDR3 DNA is TGTGCCAGCAGCTTAGAAGAGGGCTCTGGAAACACCATATATTTT. Translating gives CASSLEEGSGNTIYF.